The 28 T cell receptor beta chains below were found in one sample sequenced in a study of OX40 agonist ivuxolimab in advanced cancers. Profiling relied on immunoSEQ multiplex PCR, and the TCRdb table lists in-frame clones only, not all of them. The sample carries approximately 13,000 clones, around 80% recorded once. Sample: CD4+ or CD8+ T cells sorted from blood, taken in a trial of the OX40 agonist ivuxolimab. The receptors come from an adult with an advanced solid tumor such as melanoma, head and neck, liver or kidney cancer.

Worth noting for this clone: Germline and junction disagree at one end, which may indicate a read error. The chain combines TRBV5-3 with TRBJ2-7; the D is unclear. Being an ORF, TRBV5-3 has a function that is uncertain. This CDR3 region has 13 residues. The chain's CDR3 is CASSSHGSREQYF. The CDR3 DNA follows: TGTGCCAGCAGCTCCCATGGTTCGAGGGAGCAGTACTTC.

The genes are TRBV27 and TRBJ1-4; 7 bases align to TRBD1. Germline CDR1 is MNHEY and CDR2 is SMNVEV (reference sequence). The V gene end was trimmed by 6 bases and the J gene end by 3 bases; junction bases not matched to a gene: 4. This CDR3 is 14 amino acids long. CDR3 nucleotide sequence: TGTGCCAGCAGCCCAGGACAGGCTAATGAAAAACTGTTTTTT. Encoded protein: CASSPGQANEKLFF. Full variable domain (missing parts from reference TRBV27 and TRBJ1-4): EAQVTQNPRYLITVTGKKLTVTCSQNMNHEYMSWYRQDPGLGLRQIYYSMNVEVTDKGDVPEGYKVSRKEKRNFPLILESPSPNQTSLYFCASSPGQANEKLFFGSGTQLSVL.

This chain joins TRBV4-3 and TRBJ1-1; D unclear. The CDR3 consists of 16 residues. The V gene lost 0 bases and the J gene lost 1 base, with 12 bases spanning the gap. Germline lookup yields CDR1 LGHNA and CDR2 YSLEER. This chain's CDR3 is CASSQDPLSPNTEAFF. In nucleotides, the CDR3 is TGCGCCAGCAGCCAAGATCCCTTAAGCCCGAACACTGAAGCTTTCTTT.

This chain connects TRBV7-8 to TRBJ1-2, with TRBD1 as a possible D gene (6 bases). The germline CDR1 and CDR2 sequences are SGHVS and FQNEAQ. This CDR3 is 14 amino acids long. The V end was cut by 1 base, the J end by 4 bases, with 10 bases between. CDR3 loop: CASSLDGTRYGYTF. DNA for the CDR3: TGTGCCAGCAGCTTAGACGGGACACGCTATGGCTACACCTTC.

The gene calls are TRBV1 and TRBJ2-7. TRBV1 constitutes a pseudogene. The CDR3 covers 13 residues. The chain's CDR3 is CTSSGNSPYEQYF. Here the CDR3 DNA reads TGCACCAGCAGCGGAAATTCTCCCTACGAGCAGTACTTC.

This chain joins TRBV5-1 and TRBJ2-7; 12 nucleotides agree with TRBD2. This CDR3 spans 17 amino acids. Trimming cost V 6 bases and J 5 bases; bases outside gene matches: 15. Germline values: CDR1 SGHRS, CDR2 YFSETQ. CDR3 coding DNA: TGCGCCAGCAATGGGGCTAGCGGGAGGGCCCGATTCCACGAGCAGTACTTC. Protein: CASNGASGRARFHEQYF.

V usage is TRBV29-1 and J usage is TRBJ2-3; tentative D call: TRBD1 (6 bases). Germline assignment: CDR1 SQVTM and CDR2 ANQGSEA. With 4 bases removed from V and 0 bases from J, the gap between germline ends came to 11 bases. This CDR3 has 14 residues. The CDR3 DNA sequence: TGCAGCGTTGTTGCAGGGGCTAGCACAGATACGCAGTATTTT. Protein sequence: CSVVAGASTDTQYF.

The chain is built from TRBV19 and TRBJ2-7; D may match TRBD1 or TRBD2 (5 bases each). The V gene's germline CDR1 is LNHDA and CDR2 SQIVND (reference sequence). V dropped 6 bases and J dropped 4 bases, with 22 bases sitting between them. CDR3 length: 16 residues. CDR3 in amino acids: CASSISRGPLEYEQYF. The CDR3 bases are TGTGCCAGTAGCATTTCTCGGGGACCCTTGGAATACGAGCAGTACTTC.

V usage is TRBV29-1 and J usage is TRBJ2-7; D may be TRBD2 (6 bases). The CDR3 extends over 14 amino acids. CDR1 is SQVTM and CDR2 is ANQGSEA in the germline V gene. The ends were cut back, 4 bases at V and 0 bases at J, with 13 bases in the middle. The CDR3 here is CSVGGRETSYEQYF. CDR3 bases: TGCAGCGTTGGCGGACGGGAGACCTCCTACGAGCAGTACTTC.

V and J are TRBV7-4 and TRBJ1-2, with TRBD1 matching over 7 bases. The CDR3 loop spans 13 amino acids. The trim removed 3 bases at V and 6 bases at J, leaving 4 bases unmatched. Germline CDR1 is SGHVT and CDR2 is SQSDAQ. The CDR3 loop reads CASSFLGQNGYTF. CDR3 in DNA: TGTGCCAGCAGCTTCTTGGGACAGAATGGCTACACCTTC.

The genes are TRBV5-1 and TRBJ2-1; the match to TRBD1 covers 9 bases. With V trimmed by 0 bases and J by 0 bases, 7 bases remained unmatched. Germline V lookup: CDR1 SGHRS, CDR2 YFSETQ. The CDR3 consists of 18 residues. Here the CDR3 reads CASSLAMTGGSSYNEQFF. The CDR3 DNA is TGCGCCAGCAGCTTGGCCATGACAGGGGGTAGCTCCTACAATGAGCAGTTCTTC.

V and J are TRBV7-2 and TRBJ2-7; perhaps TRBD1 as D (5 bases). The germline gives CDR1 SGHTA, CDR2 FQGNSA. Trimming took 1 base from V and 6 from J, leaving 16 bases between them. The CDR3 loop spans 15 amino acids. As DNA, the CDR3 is TGTGCCAGCAGCTTAGTTACCGGGCCGACAGCCGAGCAGTACTTC. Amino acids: CASSLVTGPTAEQYF.

The CDR3 is CASSPQGGVFEQYF. The CDR3 DNA sequence: TGTGCCAGCAGTCCACAGGGGGGGGTATTCGAGCAGTACTTC. The chain combines TRBV27 with TRBJ2-7, with D perhaps matching TRBD1 (8 bases). The CDR3 is 14 residues long. Germline assignment: CDR1 MNHEY and CDR2 SMNVEV (reference sequence). Trimming shortened V by 5 bases and J by 6 bases, and 17 bases separated the two germline ends.

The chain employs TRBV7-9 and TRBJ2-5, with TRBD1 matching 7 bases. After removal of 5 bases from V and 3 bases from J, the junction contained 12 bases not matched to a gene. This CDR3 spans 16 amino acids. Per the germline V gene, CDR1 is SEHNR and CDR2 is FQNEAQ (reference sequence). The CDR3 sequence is CASSLRQGSEEETQYF. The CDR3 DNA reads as TGTGCCAGCAGCCTAAGACAGGGTAGCGAGGAAGAGACCCAGTACTTC.

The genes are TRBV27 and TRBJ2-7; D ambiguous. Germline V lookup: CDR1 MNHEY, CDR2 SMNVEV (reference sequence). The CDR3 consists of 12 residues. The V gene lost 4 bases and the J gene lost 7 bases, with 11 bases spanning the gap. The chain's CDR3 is CASSYSAGEQYF. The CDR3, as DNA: TGTGCCAGCAGTTACTCGGCTGGGGAGCAGTACTTC.

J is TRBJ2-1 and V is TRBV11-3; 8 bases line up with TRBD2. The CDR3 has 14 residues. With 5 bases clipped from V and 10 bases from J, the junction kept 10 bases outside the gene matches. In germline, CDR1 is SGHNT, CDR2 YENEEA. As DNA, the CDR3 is TGTGCCAGCAGCGCGCCCGGGGGGGCCAGGGAGCAGTTCTTC. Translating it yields CASSAPGGAREQFF.

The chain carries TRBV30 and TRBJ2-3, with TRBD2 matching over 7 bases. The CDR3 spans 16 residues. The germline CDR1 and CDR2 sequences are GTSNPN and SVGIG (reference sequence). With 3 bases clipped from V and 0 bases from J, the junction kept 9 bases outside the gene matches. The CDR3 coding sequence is TGTGCCTGGAGGCCTAGGGACTACACTAGCACAGATACGCAGTATTTT. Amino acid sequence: CAWRPRDYTSTDTQYF.

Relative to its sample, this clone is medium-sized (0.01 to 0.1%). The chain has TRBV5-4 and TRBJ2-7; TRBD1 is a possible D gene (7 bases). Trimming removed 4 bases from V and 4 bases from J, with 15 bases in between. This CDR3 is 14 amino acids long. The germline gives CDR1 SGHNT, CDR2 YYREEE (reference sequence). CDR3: CASSPGQGGYEQYF. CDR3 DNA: TGTGCCAGCAGCCCGGGCCAGGGGGGTTACGAGCAGTACTTC.

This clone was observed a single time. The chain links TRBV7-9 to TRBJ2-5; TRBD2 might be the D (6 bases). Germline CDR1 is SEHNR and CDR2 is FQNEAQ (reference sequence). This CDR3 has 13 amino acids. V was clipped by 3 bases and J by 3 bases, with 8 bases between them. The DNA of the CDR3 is TGTGCCAGCAGCTTCGGCGGGGAAGAGACCCAGTACTTC. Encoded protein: CASSFGGEETQYF.

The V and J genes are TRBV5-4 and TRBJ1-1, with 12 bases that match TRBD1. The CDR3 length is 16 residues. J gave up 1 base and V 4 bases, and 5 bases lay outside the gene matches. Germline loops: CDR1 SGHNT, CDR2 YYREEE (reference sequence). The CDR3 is CASSARDRGPNTEAFF. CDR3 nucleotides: TGTGCCAGCAGCGCGCGGGACAGGGGGCCGAACACTGAAGCTTTCTTT.

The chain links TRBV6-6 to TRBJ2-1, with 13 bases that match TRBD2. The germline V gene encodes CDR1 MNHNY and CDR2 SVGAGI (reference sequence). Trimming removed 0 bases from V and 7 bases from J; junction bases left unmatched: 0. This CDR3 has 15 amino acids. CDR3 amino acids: CASSYSLAGGNEQFF. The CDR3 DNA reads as TGTGCCAGCAGTTACTCACTAGCGGGAGGGAATGAGCAGTTCTTC.

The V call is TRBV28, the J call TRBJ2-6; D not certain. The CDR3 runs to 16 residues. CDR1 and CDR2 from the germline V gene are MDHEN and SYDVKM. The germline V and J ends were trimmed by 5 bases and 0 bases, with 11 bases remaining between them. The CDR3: CASSPLEISGANVLTF. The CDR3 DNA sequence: TGTGCCAGCAGTCCCCTGGAGATCTCTGGGGCCAACGTCCTGACTTTC.

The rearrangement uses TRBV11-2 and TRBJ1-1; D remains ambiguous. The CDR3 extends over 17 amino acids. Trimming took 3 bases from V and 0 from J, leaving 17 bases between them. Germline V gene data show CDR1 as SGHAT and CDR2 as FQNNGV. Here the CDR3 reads CASSLKRSSPMNTEAFF. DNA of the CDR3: TGTGCCAGCAGCTTGAAAAGGAGCAGCCCCATGAACACTGAAGCTTTCTTT.

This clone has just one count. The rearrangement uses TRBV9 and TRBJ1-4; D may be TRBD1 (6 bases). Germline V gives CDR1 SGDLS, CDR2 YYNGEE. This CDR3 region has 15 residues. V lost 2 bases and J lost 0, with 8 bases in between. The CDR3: CASSVSGATNEKLFF. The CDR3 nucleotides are TGTGCCAGCAGCGTCTCAGGGGCAACTAATGAAAAACTGTTTTTT.

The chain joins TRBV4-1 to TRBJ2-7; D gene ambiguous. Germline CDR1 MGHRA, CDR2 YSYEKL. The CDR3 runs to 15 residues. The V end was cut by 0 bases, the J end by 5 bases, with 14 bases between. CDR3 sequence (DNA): TGCGCCAGCAGCCAAGATGGGCTCCGGCAGAACGAGCAGTACTTC. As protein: CASSQDGLRQNEQYF.

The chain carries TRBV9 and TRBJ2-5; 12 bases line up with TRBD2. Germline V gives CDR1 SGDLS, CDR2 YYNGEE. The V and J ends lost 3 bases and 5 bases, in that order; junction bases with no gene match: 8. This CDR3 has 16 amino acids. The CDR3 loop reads CASSGASGRAEETQYF. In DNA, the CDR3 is TGTGCCAGCAGCGGGGCTAGCGGGAGGGCGGAGGAGACCCAGTACTTC.

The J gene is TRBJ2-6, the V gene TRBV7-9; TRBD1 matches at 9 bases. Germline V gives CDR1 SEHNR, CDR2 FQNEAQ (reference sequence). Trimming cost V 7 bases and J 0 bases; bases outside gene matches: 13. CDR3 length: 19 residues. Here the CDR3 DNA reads TGTGCCAGCACCCACAGGGGGCGACGGGAAAGCTCTGGGGCCAACGTCCTGACTTTC. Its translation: CASTHRGRRESSGANVLTF.

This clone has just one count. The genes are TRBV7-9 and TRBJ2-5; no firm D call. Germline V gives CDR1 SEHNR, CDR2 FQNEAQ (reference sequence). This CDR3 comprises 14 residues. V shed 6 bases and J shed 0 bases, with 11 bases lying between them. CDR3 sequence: CASRTTTDQETQYF. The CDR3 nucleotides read TGTGCCAGCAGAACGACGACGGACCAAGAGACCCAGTACTTC. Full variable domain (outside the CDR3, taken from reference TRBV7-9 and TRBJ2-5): DTGVSQNPRHKITKRGQNVTFRCDPISEHNRLYWYRQTLGQGPEFLTYFQNEAQLEKSRLLSDRFSAERPKGSFSTLEIQRTEQGDSAMYLCASRTTTDQETQYFGPGTRLLVL.